This T cell receptor beta chain was identified in a study of blood T cell repertoires in COVID-19. In the study overall: In each case, the material was cDNA or gDNA derived from T cells, B-cell-depleted T cells, or PBMCs.

Germline CDR1 GTSNPN, CDR2 SVGIG (reference sequence). The CDR3 has 13 residues. V lost 0 bases and J 2 bases, leaving 7 bases between the germline ends. Generated by immunoSEQ multiplex PCR, the TCRdb table keeps only in-frame clones and is missing some. The sample includes about 230,000 clones, roughly 80% of them seen just once. The V and J genes are TRBV30 and TRBJ1-1; D remains unclear. Material for sequencing was peripheral blood. This sequence was found in a woman between 45 and 65 years old with acute or convalescent COVID-19. The CDR3 sequence: CAWSVRGNTEAFF. The CDR3 bases are TGTGCCTGGAGTGTACGAGGCAACACTGAAGCTTTCTTT.